Each of the 18 T cell receptor beta chains below was sequenced from the same sample in a study of blood T cell repertoires in COVID-19. The data were produced by immunoSEQ multiplex PCR, yet TCRdb's version contains in-frame clones alone and is incomplete. The repertoire holds about 180,000 clones, with 75% to 90% as singletons. Sequencing was carried out using peripheral blood. These receptors were collected from a middle-aged woman with COVID-19, enrolled during active disease.

This chain links TRBV9 with TRBJ2-7, with 7 bases matching TRBD2. This CDR3 has 16 residues. The V gene end was trimmed by 2 bases and the J gene end by 5 bases; junction bases not matched to a gene: 13. Looked up from germline, CDR1 is SGDLS and CDR2 is YYNGEE. CDR3 nucleotide sequence: TGTGCCAGCAGCGTTTCCGGGGCGGGGGTTAGGAACGAGCAGTACTTC. Translating gives CASSVSGAGVRNEQYF.

The chain joins TRBV19 to TRBJ2-2; tentatively, D is TRBD1 (5 bases). Deletions cut 8 bases from V and 5 bases from J, with 12 bases between. The CDR3 has 13 residues. Germline CDR1 LNHDA, CDR2 SQIVND (reference sequence). Here the CDR3 reads CASVGSGTGELFF. The CDR3 bases are TGTGCCAGTGTGGGGTCAGGGACCGGGGAGCTGTTTTTT.

The chain links TRBV9 to TRBJ2-1; possible D gene TRBD2, 6 bases. The ends were cut back, 4 bases at V and 4 bases at J, with 15 bases in the middle. This CDR3 spans 15 amino acids. Germline V gene sequence: CDR1 SGDLS, CDR2 YYNGEE. This CDR3 reads CASSTPPTSYNEQFF. The CDR3 nucleotides are TGTGCCAGCAGCACACCCCCGACTAGTTACAATGAGCAGTTCTTC.

This clone has ten or more counts. The V and J genes are TRBV11-1 and TRBJ1-4; D is uncertain. Deletions cut 2 bases from V and 7 bases from J, with 11 bases between. Germline-derived CDR1 and CDR2 are SGHAT and FQDESV (reference sequence). The length of the CDR3 is 14 residues. The chain's CDR3 is CASSLIGLGEKLFF. CDR3 in DNA: TGTGCCAGCAGCTTAATTGGGCTTGGTGAAAAACTGTTTTTT.

On this clone itself: This CDR3 is also generated by other DNA sequences in the sample. CDR3 nucleotides: TGCGCCAGCAGCTTGAGCAACACTGAAGCTTTCTTT. This translates into CASSLSNTEAFF. This sequence joins TRBV5-1 and TRBJ1-1; no definite D call. Germline V gene sequence: CDR1 SGHRS, CDR2 YFSETQ. CDR3 size: 12 residues. Trimming shortened V by 1 base and J by 2 bases, and 3 bases separated the two germline ends. The variable domain in full, completed from reference TRBV5-1 and TRBJ1-1, reads KAGVTQTPRYLIKTRGQQVTLSCSPISGHRSVSWYQQTPGQGLQFLFEYFSETQRNKGNFPGRFSGRQFSNSRSEMNVSTLELGDSALYLCASSLSNTEAFFGQGTRLTVV.

This chain connects TRBV12-3 or TRBV12-4 to TRBJ1-3, with D possibly matching TRBD1 (5 bases). V was trimmed by 6 bases and J by 0 bases, leaving 6 bases between them. CDR3 length: 13 amino acids. CDR3 loop: CASSQGSGNTIYF. The CDR3 DNA follows: TGTGCCAGCAGCCAGGGCTCTGGAAACACCATATATTTT.

V is TRBV6-5 and J is TRBJ2-3, with TRBD2 matching 8 bases. Germline CDR1 reads MNHEY; CDR2 reads SVGAGI. With 0 bases clipped from V and 4 bases from J, the junction kept 6 bases outside the gene matches. The CDR3 has 16 amino acids. CDR3 amino acids: CASSYSSGGGSDTQYF. DNA of the CDR3: TGTGCCAGCAGTTACTCCAGCGGGGGAGGGTCAGATACGCAGTATTTT.

The chain recombines TRBV27 with TRBJ2-7; 7 bases match TRBD2. Trimming at V came to 2 bases and at J to 0 bases, leaving 4 bases not matched to a gene. CDR3 length: 15 residues. Germline CDR1 and CDR2: MNHEY and SMNVEV (reference sequence). CDR3 loop: CASSLSGASSYEQYF. The CDR3 DNA sequence: TGTGCCAGCAGTTTAAGCGGGGCAAGCTCCTACGAGCAGTACTTC.

The chain recombines TRBV29-1 with TRBJ1-1; 8 bases match TRBD1. The V and J ends lost 7 bases and 0 bases, in that order; junction bases with no gene match: 4. In germline, CDR1 is SQVTM, CDR2 ANQGSEA. The CDR3 sequence is 13 residues long. CDR3 protein: CSERDRMNTEAFF. The CDR3 nucleotides are TGCAGCGAGAGGGACAGGATGAACACTGAAGCTTTCTTT.

The chain joins TRBV10-3 to TRBJ2-7, with 8 nucleotides matching TRBD2. Germline lookup yields CDR1 ENHRY and CDR2 SYGVKD. This CDR3 is built from 12 residues. V lost 11 bases, J lost 6 bases, and 9 bases stayed unmatched. The CDR3 bases are TGTGCCTCCCTTAGCGGGATCGGCGAGCAGTACTTC. Translation: CASLSGIGEQYF.

The sample holds one count of this clone. This chain uses TRBV27 with TRBJ1-2, with 9 bases aligning to TRBD1. Germline V gives CDR1 MNHEY, CDR2 SMNVEV (reference sequence). V shed 5 bases and J 5 bases; nucleotides not matched to a gene: 12. The CDR3 length is 16 residues. Here the CDR3 reads CASSPVSGTGSYGYTF. The CDR3 DNA sequence: TGTGCCAGCAGTCCCGTATCCGGGACAGGGTCGTATGGCTACACCTTC.

This clone was seen only once. The J gene is TRBJ2-7, the V gene TRBV28; possible D gene TRBD2, 6 bases. The CDR3 extends over 12 amino acids. Germline V lookup: CDR1 MDHEN, CDR2 SYDVKM. V lost 6 bases and J 6 bases, leaving 12 bases between the germline ends. Here the CDR3 reads CASRSGGSEQYF. The CDR3 coding sequence is TGTGCCAGCAGGTCAGGAGGGAGCGAGCAGTACTTC.

The chain combines TRBV4-1 with TRBJ1-2; 8 nucleotides match TRBD1. This CDR3 comprises 14 residues. Germline V CDR1 and CDR2: MGHRA, YSYEKL. V was pared by 2 bases and J by 7 bases, with 6 bases of the junction left unmatched. CDR3 amino acids: CASSQPQGGSGYTF. The DNA of the CDR3 is TGCGCCAGCAGCCAACCACAGGGGGGCAGTGGCTACACCTTC.

V and J are TRBV6-6 and TRBJ1-5; D is undetermined. Germline V gene sequence: CDR1 MNHNY, CDR2 SVGAGI (reference sequence). The CDR3 length is 15 residues. The ends were cut back, 6 bases at V and 2 bases at J, with 14 bases in the middle. CDR3 DNA sequence: TGTGCCAGCAGATCATCCAAACTTGGCAATCAGCCCCAGCATTTT. As protein: CASRSSKLGNQPQHF.

The chain couples TRBV28 to TRBJ2-1; TRBD2 matches at 11 bases. Germline-derived CDR1 and CDR2 are MDHEN and SYDVKM. Losses at the gene ends were 6 bases for V and 4 bases for J; bases not matched to a gene: 8. The CDR3 totals 16 residues. The CDR3 loop is CASSPNLAGGYNEQFF. CDR3 sequence (DNA): TGTGCCAGCAGCCCCAATCTAGCGGGAGGATACAATGAGCAGTTCTTC.

The chain has TRBV19 and TRBJ2-7; 7 bases are a match to TRBD2. Germline V gives CDR1 LNHDA, CDR2 SQIVND (reference sequence). The CDR3 loop spans 14 amino acids. Trimming removed 5 bases from V and 0 bases from J; junction bases left unmatched: 4. The CDR3 reads CASSPGLGSYEQYF. CDR3 nucleotide sequence: TGTGCCAGTAGTCCCGGACTAGGCTCCTACGAGCAGTACTTC.

This sequence joins TRBV5-1 and TRBJ2-7; a possible D gene is TRBD1 (5 bases). CDR1 and CDR2 from the germline V gene are SGHRS and YFSETQ. Trimming removed 0 bases at V and 2 bases at J, with 12 bases between. The CDR3 has 15 residues. The CDR3 nucleotides read TGCGCCAGCAGCTTGGAGGGGATACGGGCCTACGAGCAGTACTTC. It is translated as CASSLEGIRAYEQYF.

This chain joins TRBV21-1 and TRBJ2-1; no DNA check was done on the table's D call, TRBD1. TRBV21-1 is an annotated pseudogene. This CDR3 is 13 amino acids long. The DNA for the CDR3 is TGTGCCAGCAGCAAATGGCATTACAATGAGCAGTTCTTC. It codes for CASSKWHYNEQFF.